Described below is a single TCR beta chain sequence and its context. Each CDR3 protein is one row after TCRdb ran MiXCR on the 5' RACE reads. The sample consists of just under 95,000 distinct CDR3 sequences, roughly 12% of them appearing once. The time point here: sample taken at primary tumor resection. The entry originates in a study of spatial heterogeneity in lung cancer. Across the study: The average appearance count of each unique TCR and UMI combination in raw reads was more than nine.

This CDR3 is built from 13 residues. CDR1 MGHDK and CDR2 SYGVNS come from the germline V gene. Trimming left V 2 bases short and J 5 bases short, with 9 bases between. J is TRBJ1-1 and V is TRBV25-1, with D uncertain. Material: PBMCs, obtained at surgery. The receptor's source is a male donor with early-stage non-small cell lung cancer. DNA of the CDR3: TGTGCCAGCAGTGAAGAGGTGGTTACTGAAGCTTTCTTT. Its protein is CASSEEVVTEAFF.